A selection of T cell receptor beta chains follows, all from one sample in a study of human T cells and chemical hapten exposure. MiXCR, applied by TCRdb to the RACE reads, yields one record per CDR3 protein. Counted here are a few hundred thousand distinct CDR3 sequences, about 6% occurring once; the ten biggest clones make up under 7%. The starting material was whole blood, obtained in connection with sensitization to the hapten diphenylcyclopropenone (DPC). These receptors were obtained from a woman under 30 with alopecia areata. Some clones in this sample may be carry-over from other donors' samples. CDR3s include the opening cysteine and the closing phenylalanine or tryptophan. The D gene is left open where the match is weak. Not all rows give a size; the values are once, few, many and, for expanded clones, a class.

CDR3aa: CASSPTVPRGTIYF; CDR3nt: TGTGCCAGCAGTCCGACAGTCCCGAGGGGCACCATATATTTT; abundance: many; j_gene: TRBJ1-3; v_gene: TRBV28; d_gene: -
CDR3aa: CATSDLLHLAGGYTDTQYF; CDR3nt: TGTGCCACCAGTGATTTGCTCCACCTAGCGGGGGGTTACACAGATACGCAGTATTTT; abundance: -; j_gene: TRBJ2-3; v_gene: TRBV24-1; d_gene: TRBD2
CDR3aa: CASSLALAGIYEQYF; CDR3nt: TGTGCCAGCAGCTTGGCCCTAGCGGGGATCTACGAGCAGTACTTC; abundance: few; j_gene: TRBJ2-7; v_gene: TRBV5-6; d_gene: TRBD2
CDR3aa: CASSQDKGPNSPLHF; CDR3nt: TGCGCCAGCAGCCAAGACAAGGGACCTAATTCACCCCTCCACTTT; abundance: few; j_gene: TRBJ1-6; v_gene: TRBV4-3; d_gene: -
CDR3aa: CASSPPGGTEAFF; CDR3nt: TGTGCCAGCTCACCACCGGGGGGCACTGAAGCTTTCTTT; abundance: many; j_gene: TRBJ1-1; v_gene: TRBV18; d_gene: -
CDR3aa: CASSSSTGEDEKLFF; CDR3nt: TGTGCCAGCAGTAGTTCTACAGGGGAGGATGAAAAACTGTTTTTT; abundance: few; j_gene: TRBJ1-4; v_gene: TRBV28; d_gene: TRBD1
CDR3aa: CASNGGQPQHF; CDR3nt: TGTGCCAGTAACGGGGGTCAGCCCCAGCATTTT; abundance: many; j_gene: TRBJ1-5; v_gene: TRBV28; d_gene: -
CDR3aa: CASRPGAADTQYF; CDR3nt: TGTGCCAGCAGGCCGGGGGCGGCGGATACGCAGTATTTT; abundance: few; j_gene: TRBJ2-3; v_gene: TRBV28; d_gene: -
CDR3aa: CSVEGSSAEAFF; CDR3nt: TGCAGCGTTGAAGGGTCGAGCGCTGAAGCTTTCTTT; abundance: -; j_gene: TRBJ1-1; v_gene: TRBV29-1; d_gene: -
CDR3aa: CASSAGLQGNYGYTF; CDR3nt: TGCGCCAGCAGCGCGGGATTACAGGGGAACTATGGCTACACCTTC; abundance: many; j_gene: TRBJ1-2; v_gene: TRBV5-1; d_gene: TRBD1
CDR3aa: CSVEVTGSNTEAFF; CDR3nt: TGCAGCGTTGAAGTGACAGGGTCGAACACTGAAGCTTTCTTT; abundance: -; j_gene: TRBJ1-1; v_gene: TRBV29-1; d_gene: TRBD1
CDR3aa: CASIEYTEAFF; CDR3nt: TGTGCCAGCATAGAGTACACTGAAGCTTTCTTT; abundance: -; j_gene: TRBJ1-1; v_gene: TRBV6-1; d_gene: -
CDR3aa: CASSTDSSEAFF; CDR3nt: TGTGCCAGCAGTACCGACAGTTCGGAAGCTTTCTTT; abundance: -; j_gene: TRBJ1-1; v_gene: TRBV2; d_gene: -